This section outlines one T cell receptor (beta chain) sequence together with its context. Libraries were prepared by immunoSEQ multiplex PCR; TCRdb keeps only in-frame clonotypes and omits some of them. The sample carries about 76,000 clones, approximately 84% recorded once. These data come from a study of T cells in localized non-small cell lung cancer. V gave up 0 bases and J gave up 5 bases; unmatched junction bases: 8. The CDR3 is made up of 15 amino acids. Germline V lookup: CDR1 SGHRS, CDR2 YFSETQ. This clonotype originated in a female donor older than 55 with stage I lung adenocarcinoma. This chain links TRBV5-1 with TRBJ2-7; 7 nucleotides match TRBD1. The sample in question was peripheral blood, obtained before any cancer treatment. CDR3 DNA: TGCGCCAGCAGCTTGGTTGACAGGGTATTCGACGAGCAGTACTTC. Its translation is CASSLVDRVFDEQYF.